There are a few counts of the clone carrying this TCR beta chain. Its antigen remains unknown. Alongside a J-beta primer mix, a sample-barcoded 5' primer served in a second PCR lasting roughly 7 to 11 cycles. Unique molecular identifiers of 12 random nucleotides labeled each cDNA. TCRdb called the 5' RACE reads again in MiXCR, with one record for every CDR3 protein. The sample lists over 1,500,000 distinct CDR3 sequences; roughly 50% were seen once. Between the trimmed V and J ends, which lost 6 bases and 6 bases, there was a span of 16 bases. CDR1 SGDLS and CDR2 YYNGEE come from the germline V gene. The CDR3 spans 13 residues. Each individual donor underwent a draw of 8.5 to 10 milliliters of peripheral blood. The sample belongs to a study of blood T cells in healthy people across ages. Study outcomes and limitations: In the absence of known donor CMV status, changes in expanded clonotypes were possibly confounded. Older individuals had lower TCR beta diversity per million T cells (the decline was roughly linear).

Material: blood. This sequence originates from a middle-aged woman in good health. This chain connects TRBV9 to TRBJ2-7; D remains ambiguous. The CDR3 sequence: CASTPDLVGEQYF. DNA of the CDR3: TGTGCCAGCACCCCGGACCTAGTGGGCGAGCAGTACTTC.